The rows below give T cell receptor beta chains drawn from one sample of a study of shared clonotypes between healthy human individuals. Produced via immunoSEQ multiplex PCR; TCRdb's table is partial and in-frame only. The sample lists 1 million to 1.2 million clones, roughly 80% occurring once. Sequencing used memory CD4+ T cells from PBMCs. The receptor source for this set is a young man in good health. Some clones in this sample may be carry-over from other donors' samples. Both conserved end residues are part of each CDR3. D genes are given only for firm matches. Rows give clone size only sometimes, using once, few, many, or a class for an expanded clone.

>TRBV29-1|.|.|TRBJ1-2
CSVEDSGRNYGYTF
TGCAGCGTTGAGGACTCGGGTCGGAACTATGGCTACACCTTC
>TRBV29-1|many|.|TRBJ1-1
CSVDAGWGMNTEAFF
TGCAGCGTTGACGCAGGGTGGGGGATGAACACTGAAGCTTTCTTT
>TRBV7-9|.|.|TRBJ1-2
CASSPGPNRVGYTF
TGTGCCAGCAGCCCTGGCCCAAACAGGGTCGGCTACACCTTC
>TRBV5-4|.|.|TRBJ2-5
CASSLAGAETQYF
TGTGCCAGCAGCTTGGCAGGGGCGGAGACCCAGTACTTC
>TRBV6-5|.|.|TRBJ1-2
CASQGKNNYGYTF
TGTGCCAGCCAAGGGAAGAATAACTATGGCTACACCTTC
>TRBV7-2|few|.|TRBJ2-7
CASSLATFVGYSPAYEQYF
TGTGCCAGCAGCTTGGCGACTTTTGTGGGATATTCCCCCGCGTACGAGCAGTACTTC
>TRBV15|.|TRBD2|TRBJ2-3
CATSKQSGRTTDTQYF
TGTGCCACCAGCAAACAAAGCGGGAGGACGACAGATACGCAGTATTTT
>TRBV11-2|.|.|TRBJ2-1
CASSSLALPDFRLFF
TGTGCCAGCAGCTCATTAGCCCTCCCCGACTTTCGGCTGTTCTTC
>TRBV30|.|.|TRBJ2-7
CAWSRMVSYEQYF
TGTGCCTGGAGTAGAATGGTCTCCTACGAGCAGTACTTC
>TRBV29-1|few|.|TRBJ1-1
CSVEKRMNTEAFF
TGCAGCGTTGAAAAACGGATGAACACTGAAGCTTTCTTT
>TRBV28|few|.|TRBJ1-4
CASSLQGSATNEKLFF
TGTGCCAGCAGCCTACAGGGTTCTGCAACTAATGAAAAACTGTTTTTT
>TRBV4-2|.|TRBD2|TRBJ2-7
CASSQGSGRALEQYF
TGTGCCAGCAGCCAAGGGAGCGGGAGGGCCCTCGAGCAGTACTTC
>TRBV28|.|.|TRBJ2-2
CASSGLVPGELFF
TGTGCCAGCAGTGGTCTAGTCCCCGGGGAGCTGTTTTTT
>TRBV28|.|TRBD2|TRBJ2-7
CASSSTTSGRSSYEQYF
TGTGCCAGCAGTTCAACGACTAGCGGGCGTAGCTCCTACGAGCAGTACTTC
>TRBV5-4|once|TRBD1|TRBJ1-1
CASSSRQGASTEAFF
TGTGCCAGCAGCTCTAGACAGGGGGCGAGCACTGAAGCTTTCTTT
>TRBV5-1|.|.|TRBJ2-5
CASSLVGGWETQYF
TGCGCCAGCAGCTTGGTCGGAGGCTGGGAGACCCAGTACTTC
>TRBV5-5|.|TRBD1|TRBJ2-5
CASSFAPGQGQETQYF
TGTGCCAGCAGCTTCGCTCCGGGACAGGGTCAAGAGACCCAGTACTTC
>TRBV27|once|TRBD1|TRBJ1-2
CASTQTGGGGYTF
TGCGCCAGCACCCAGACAGGGGGGGGTGGCTACACCTTC
>TRBV15|.|.|TRBJ1-2
CATSRDNDFRGYTF
TGTGCCACCAGCAGAGACAACGATTTCCGCGGCTACACCTTC
>TRBV27|.|.|TRBJ1-5
CAIVGGGKPQHF
TGTGCCATTGTCGGGGGCGGGAAGCCCCAGCATTTT
>TRBV18|.|.|TRBJ1-4
CASSLSFRGDEKLFF
TGTGCCAGCTCACTCTCGTTTAGGGGCGATGAAAAACTGTTTTTT
>TRBV30|.|.|TRBJ2-1
CASGFNRHEQFF
TGTGCCTCGGGGTTTAACCGTCATGAGCAGTTCTTC
>TRBV7-8|.|TRBD1|TRBJ2-4
CASSLPRGEDREAKNIQYF
TGTGCCAGCAGCTTACCACGAGGGGAGGACAGGGAGGCCAAAAACATTCAGTACTTC
>TRBV28|.|TRBD1|TRBJ2-3
CASSSRDRGSLDTQYF
TGTGCCAGCAGTTCCCGAGACAGGGGTTCCTTGGATACGCAGTATTTT
>TRBV28|.|.|TRBJ1-3
CASSRPYSGAGNTIYF
TGTGCCAGCAGCAGACCGTACAGCGGGGCTGGAAACACCATATATTTT
>TRBV6-1|.|.|TRBJ2-1
CASSRTRNEQFF
TGTGCCAGCAGTCGGACCCGCAATGAGCAGTTCTTC
>TRBV5-1|.|.|TRBJ2-7
CASSLEGLSYEQYF
TGCGCCAGCAGCTTGGAAGGTCTTTCCTACGAGCAGTACTTC
>TRBV15|.|TRBD1|TRBJ1-1
CATSRDGQEEAFF
TGTGCCACCAGCAGAGACGGACAGGAGGAAGCTTTCTTT
>TRBV7-6|.|TRBD1|TRBJ2-7
CASSLQGAGGYEQYF
TGTGCCAGCAGCCTACAGGGGGCTGGGGGCTACGAGCAGTACTTC
>TRBV6-5|.|.|TRBJ1-2
CASSYSGRYNYGYTF
TGTGCCAGCAGTTACTCGGGTCGATATAACTATGGCTACACCTTC
>TRBV2|few|.|TRBJ2-3
CASVGLNTQYF
TGTGCCAGCGTAGGGTTGAATACGCAGTATTTT
>TRBV11-2|.|.|TRBJ1-5
CASSTGQYNQPQHF
TGTGCCAGCAGCACCGGACAGTACAATCAGCCCCAGCATTTT
>TRBV7-3|.|.|TRBJ1-2
CASSFGRVGNYGYTF
TGTGCCAGCAGCTTCGGCAGGGTAGGGAACTATGGCTACACCTTC
>TRBV5-1|.|TRBD1|TRBJ1-2
CASRTGGYGLEGGYTF
TGCGCCAGCAGGACAGGGGGCTATGGGCTAGAAGGCGGCTACACCTTC
>TRBV10-2|.|.|TRBJ2-1
CASTIRGSSYNEQFF
TGCGCCAGTACGATAAGGGGGAGCTCCTACAATGAGCAGTTCTTC
>TRBV7-2|.|TRBD1|TRBJ2-7
CASSRGQDRYEQYF
TGTGCCAGCAGCCGAGGACAGGACCGCTACGAGCAGTACTTC
>TRBV19|.|.|TRBJ1-1
CASSLTGEAFF
TGTGCCAGTAGTCTTACAGGGGAAGCTTTCTTT
>TRBV6-5|.|.|TRBJ1-2
CACRLQDNGYTF
TGTGCCTGCCGGCTCCAGGACAATGGCTACACCTTC
>TRBV5-6|few|TRBD1|TRBJ2-7
CASSSGTGRHEQYF
TGTGCCAGCAGCTCCGGGACAGGGAGGCACGAGCAGTACTTC
>TRBV7-8|.|.|TRBJ2-7
CASSFARLSYEQYF
TGTGCCAGCAGCTTCGCGAGACTCTCCTACGAGCAGTACTTC
>TRBV27|.|.|TRBJ2-5
CASSPLRGLQYF
TGTGCCAGCAGTCCGCTGCGGGGTTTGCAGTACTTC
>TRBV5-1|.|.|TRBJ2-7
CASSLVGREEQYF
TGCGCCAGCAGCTTGGTGGGTCGGGAGGAGCAGTACTTC
>TRBV18|.|.|TRBJ2-2
CASSPAQAKNTGELFF
TGTGCCAGCTCACCGGCTCAGGCCAAGAACACCGGGGAGCTGTTTTTT
>TRBV9|once|.|TRBJ2-7
CASSAGDKLSYEQYF
TGTGCCAGCAGCGCGGGGGACAAACTCTCCTACGAGCAGTACTTC
>TRBV29-1|.|.|TRBJ1-2
CSVDIIGGYGYTF
TGCAGCGTTGATATCATTGGGGGCTATGGCTACACCTTC
>TRBV6-5|.|TRBD2|TRBJ2-7
CASSYLAGASYEQYF
TGTGCCAGCAGTTATCTAGCGGGAGCCTCCTACGAGCAGTACTTC
>TRBV9|once|TRBD2|TRBJ2-3
CASSVSSAGGVDTQYF
TGTGCCAGCAGCGTATCTTCAGCGGGGGGCGTGGATACGCAGTATTTT